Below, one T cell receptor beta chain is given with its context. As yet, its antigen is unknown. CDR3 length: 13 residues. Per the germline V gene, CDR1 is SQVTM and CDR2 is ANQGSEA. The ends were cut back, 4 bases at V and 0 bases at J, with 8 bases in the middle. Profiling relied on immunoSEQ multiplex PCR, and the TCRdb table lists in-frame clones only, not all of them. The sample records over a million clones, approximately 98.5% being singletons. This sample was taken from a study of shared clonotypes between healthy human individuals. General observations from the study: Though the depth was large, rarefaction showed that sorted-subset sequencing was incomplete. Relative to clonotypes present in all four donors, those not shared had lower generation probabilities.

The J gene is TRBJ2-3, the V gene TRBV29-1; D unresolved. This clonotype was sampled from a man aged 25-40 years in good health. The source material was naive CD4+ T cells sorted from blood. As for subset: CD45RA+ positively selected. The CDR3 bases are TGCAGCGTTGTTCGGATCAGCACAGATACGCAGTATTTT. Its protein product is CSVVRISTDTQYF.